This entry lists 11 T cell receptor beta chains sequenced from one sample in a study of early T cells in non-severe SARS-CoV-2 infection. TCRdb redid the calling of the 5' RACE reads with MiXCR, one entry per CDR3 protein. The sample has around 56,000 distinct CDR3 sequences; around 7.7% are singletons. Sequenced material: whole blood, taken at baseline. The receptors come from an adult who was a healthcare worker with PCR-confirmed SARS-CoV-2 infection or an uninfected control (not recorded which).

This clonotype was observed a handful of times. The chain is built from TRBV24-1 and TRBJ2-7, with 9 bases lining up with TRBD1. CDR3 length equals 16 residues. The J segment lost 6 bases and the V segment lost 3 bases, leaving 11 bases of the junction unmatched. The germline V gene has CDR1 KGHDR and CDR2 SFDVKD. The CDR3 reads CATSDNTGQGSGEQYF. CDR3 DNA sequence: TGTGCCACCAGTGATAACACGGGACAGGGATCAGGCGAGCAGTACTTC.

This clonotype was detected ten times or more. The chain combines TRBV28 with TRBJ1-1; D gene ambiguous. Trimming removed 7 bases at V and 1 base at J, with 13 bases between. Looked up from germline, CDR1 is MDHEN and CDR2 is SYDVKM. CDR3 length: 14 amino acids. CDR3 sequence: CASTPGRENTEAFF. DNA of the CDR3: TGTGCCAGCACCCCAGGCAGAGAGAACACTGAAGCTTTCTTT.

The rearrangement uses TRBV11-2 and TRBJ2-7, with TRBD2 as a possible D gene (5 bases). V was pared by 4 bases and J by 3 bases, with 7 bases between. The CDR3 extends over 12 amino acids. Germline lookup yields CDR1 SGHAT and CDR2 FQNNGV. The CDR3 DNA follows: TGTGCCAGCAGCTGGACTGGCTACGAGCAGTACTTC. Amino acid sequence: CASSWTGYEQYF. Full variable domain (outside the CDR3, taken from reference TRBV11-2 and TRBJ2-7): EAGVAQSPRYKIIEKRQSVAFWCNPISGHATLYWYQQILGQGPKLLIQFQNNGVVDDSQLPKDRFSAERLKGVDSTLKIQPAKLEDSAVYLCASSWTGYEQYFGPGTRLTVT.

This chain connects TRBV27 to TRBJ1-5, with D hard to call. CDR3 length: 14 amino acids. V lost 6 bases and J 6 bases, leaving 15 bases between the germline ends. The germline CDR1 and CDR2 sequences are MNHEY and SMNVEV (reference sequence). The CDR3, as DNA: TGTGCCAGCAGCACACCTGCGACACCTCAGCCCCAGCATTTT. Translating gives CASSTPATPQPQHF.

A few counts support this clonotype. V and J are TRBV11-2 and TRBJ2-7, with 11 bases that match TRBD2. Germline-derived CDR1 and CDR2 are SGHAT and FQNNGV. This CDR3 is 15 amino acids long. Trimming cost V 1 base and J 6 bases; bases outside gene matches: 5. CDR3 DNA: TGTGCCAGCAGCTTAGGACTAGCGGGAAGGTTCGAGCAGTACTTC. Amino acids: CASSLGLAGRFEQYF.

This clonotype was counted at least ten times. The gene calls are TRBV7-6 and TRBJ1-3, with a tentative D call TRBD1 (5 bases). CDR1 and CDR2 from the germline V gene are SGHVS and FNYEAQ. This CDR3 comprises 15 residues. Trimming left V 4 bases short and J 2 bases short, with 12 bases between. CDR3 in DNA: TGTGCCAGCAGCTCCCCGGGACGGACTGGAAACACCATATATTTT. It specifies CASSSPGRTGNTIYF.

This clonotype turned up a few times. The chain links TRBV7-2 to TRBJ2-3; D remains ambiguous. The V gene's germline CDR1 is SGHTA and CDR2 FQGNSA. The CDR3 covers 16 residues. Trimming left V 1 base short and J 2 bases short, with 13 bases between. In DNA form, the CDR3 reads TGTGCCAGCAGCTTAGGGACGGCCCCCCCCACAGATACGCAGTATTTT. Translating it yields CASSLGTAPPTDTQYF.

The gene calls are TRBV29-1 and TRBJ2-6; D unresolved. CDR1 SQVTM and CDR2 ANQGSEA come from the germline V gene. The length of the CDR3 is 16 residues. The V gene lost 0 bases and the J gene lost 2 bases, with 11 bases spanning the gap. The CDR3 reads CSVEDPRNPGANVLTF. The DNA for the CDR3 is TGCAGCGTTGAAGATCCTAGGAATCCTGGGGCCAACGTCCTGACTTTC. The full variable domain, completed using reference TRBV29-1 and TRBJ2-6, is SAVISQKPSRDICQRGTSLTIQCQVDSQVTMMFWYRQQPGQSLTLIATANQGSEATYESGFVIDKFPISRPNLTFSTLTVSNMSPEDSSIYLCSVEDPRNPGANVLTFGAGSRLTVL.

The chain recombines TRBV5-1 with TRBJ2-5, with D tentatively TRBD1 (6 bases). Germline CDR1 is SGHRS and CDR2 is YFSETQ. Trimming took off 3 bases at V and 5 bases at J, with 20 bases between the two ends. The CDR3 is 16 residues long. The CDR3 loop is CASSWRQARVRETQYF. The CDR3 DNA reads as TGCGCCAGCAGCTGGAGACAGGCGAGGGTTCGGGAGACCCAGTACTTC.

This clonotype was observed many times. The V and J genes are TRBV29-1 and TRBJ2-1; 9 nucleotides match TRBD2. The germline CDR1 and CDR2 sequences are SQVTM and ANQGSEA. This CDR3 contains 15 residues. The ends lost 3 bases at V and 7 bases at J; junction bases unmatched: 10. CDR3 sequence: CSVDIRGRAGNEQFF. DNA for the CDR3: TGCAGCGTTGACATCCGCGGGAGGGCGGGAAATGAGCAGTTCTTC.

This clonotype was found many times. The chain is built from TRBV19 and TRBJ2-3; 9 bases map to TRBD1. The J segment lost 0 bases and the V segment lost 9 bases, leaving 4 bases of the junction unmatched. Germline values: CDR1 LNHDA, CDR2 SQIVND (reference sequence). The CDR3 consists of 14 residues. The CDR3 region has the DNA TGTGCCAGCTCGGACAGGGGAAGCACAGATACGCAGTATTTT. This sequence encodes CASSDRGSTDTQYF. Filled out from reference TRBV19 and TRBJ2-3, the complete variable domain reads DGGITQSPKYLFRKEGQNVTLSCEQNLNHDAMYWYRQDPGQGLRLIYYSQIVNDFQKGDIAEGYSVSREKKESFPLTVTSAQKNPTAFYLCASSDRGSTDTQYFGPGTRLTVL.